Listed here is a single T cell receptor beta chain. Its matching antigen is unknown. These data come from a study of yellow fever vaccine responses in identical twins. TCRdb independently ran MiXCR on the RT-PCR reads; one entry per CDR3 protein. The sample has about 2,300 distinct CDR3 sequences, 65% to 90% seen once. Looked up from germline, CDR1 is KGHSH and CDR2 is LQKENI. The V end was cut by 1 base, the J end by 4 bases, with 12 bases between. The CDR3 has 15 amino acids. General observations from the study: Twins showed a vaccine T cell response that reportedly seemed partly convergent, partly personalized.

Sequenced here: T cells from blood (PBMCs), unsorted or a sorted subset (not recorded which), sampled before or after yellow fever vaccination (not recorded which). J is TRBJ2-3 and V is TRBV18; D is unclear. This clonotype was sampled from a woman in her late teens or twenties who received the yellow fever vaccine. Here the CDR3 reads CASSPRGFSSDTQYF. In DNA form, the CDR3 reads TGTGCCAGCTCACCACGCGGCTTTAGCTCAGATACGCAGTATTTT.